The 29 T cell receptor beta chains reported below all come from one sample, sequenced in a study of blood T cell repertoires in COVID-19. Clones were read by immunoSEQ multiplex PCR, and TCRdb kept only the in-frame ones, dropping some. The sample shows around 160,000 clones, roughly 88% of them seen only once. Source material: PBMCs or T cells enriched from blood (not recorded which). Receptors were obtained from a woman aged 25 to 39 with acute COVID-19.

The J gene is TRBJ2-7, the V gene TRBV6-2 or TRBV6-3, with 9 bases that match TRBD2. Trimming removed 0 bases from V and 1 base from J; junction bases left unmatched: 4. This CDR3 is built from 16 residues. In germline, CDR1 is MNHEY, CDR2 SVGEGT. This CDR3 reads CASSYSREGRSYEQYF. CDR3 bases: TGTGCCAGCAGTTACTCGCGGGAGGGCCGGTCCTACGAGCAGTACTTC.

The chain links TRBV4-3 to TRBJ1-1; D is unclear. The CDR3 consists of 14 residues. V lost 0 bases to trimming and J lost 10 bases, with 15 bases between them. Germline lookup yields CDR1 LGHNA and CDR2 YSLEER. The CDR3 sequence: CASSQETGFRSAFF. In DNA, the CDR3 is TGCGCCAGCAGCCAAGAAACGGGATTCCGGTCAGCTTTCTTT.

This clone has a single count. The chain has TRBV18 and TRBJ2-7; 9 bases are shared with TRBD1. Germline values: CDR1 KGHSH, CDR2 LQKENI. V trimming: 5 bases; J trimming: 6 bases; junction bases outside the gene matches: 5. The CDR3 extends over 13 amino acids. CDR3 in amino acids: CASSTEQGAEQYF. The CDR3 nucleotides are TGTGCCAGCTCAACGGAACAGGGGGCCGAGCAGTACTTC. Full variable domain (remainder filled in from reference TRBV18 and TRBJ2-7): NAGVMQNPRHLVRRRGQEARLRCSPMKGHSHVYWYRQLPEEGLKFMVYLQKENIIDESGMPKERFSAEFPKEGPSILRIQQVVRGDSAAYFCASSTEQGAEQYFGPGTRLTVT.

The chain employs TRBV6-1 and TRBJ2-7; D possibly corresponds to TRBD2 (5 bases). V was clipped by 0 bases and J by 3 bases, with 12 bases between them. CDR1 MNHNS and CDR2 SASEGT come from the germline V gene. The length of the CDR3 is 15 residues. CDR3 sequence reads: CASSEAAADVYEQYF. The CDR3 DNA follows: TGTGCCAGCAGTGAAGCAGCGGCAGATGTCTACGAGCAGTACTTC.

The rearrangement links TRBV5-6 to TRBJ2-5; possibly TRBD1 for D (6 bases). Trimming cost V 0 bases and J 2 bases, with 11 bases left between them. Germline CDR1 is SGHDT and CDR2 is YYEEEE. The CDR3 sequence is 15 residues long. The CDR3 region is CASSLAGVRQETQYF. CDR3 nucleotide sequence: TGTGCCAGCAGCTTGGCAGGGGTTCGGCAAGAGACCCAGTACTTC.

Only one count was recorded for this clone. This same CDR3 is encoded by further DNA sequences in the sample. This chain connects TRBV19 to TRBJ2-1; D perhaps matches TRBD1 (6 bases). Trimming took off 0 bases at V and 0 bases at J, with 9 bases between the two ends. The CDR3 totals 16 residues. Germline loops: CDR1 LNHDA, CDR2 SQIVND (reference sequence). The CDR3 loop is CASSIDLGGSYNEQFF. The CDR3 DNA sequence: TGTGCCAGTAGTATAGATTTAGGGGGCTCCTACAATGAGCAGTTCTTC. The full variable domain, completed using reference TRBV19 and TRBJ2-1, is DGGITQSPKYLFRKEGQNVTLSCEQNLNHDAMYWYRQDPGQGLRLIYYSQIVNDFQKGDIAEGYSVSREKKESFPLTVTSAQKNPTAFYLCASSIDLGGSYNEQFFGPGTRLTVL.

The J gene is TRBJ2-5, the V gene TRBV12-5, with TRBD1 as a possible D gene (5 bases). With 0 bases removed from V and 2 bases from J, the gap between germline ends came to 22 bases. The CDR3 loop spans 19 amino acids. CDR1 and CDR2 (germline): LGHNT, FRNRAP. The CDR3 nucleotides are TGTGCTAGTGGTTTGGTACAGGATGGGCTGCCTGTCGGACAAGAGACCCAGTACTTC. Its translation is CASGLVQDGLPVGQETQYF.

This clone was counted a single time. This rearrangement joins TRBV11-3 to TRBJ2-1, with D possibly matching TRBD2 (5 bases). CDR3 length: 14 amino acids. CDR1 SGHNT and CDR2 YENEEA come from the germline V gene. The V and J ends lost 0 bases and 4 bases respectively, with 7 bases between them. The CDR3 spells CASSLEGSYNEQFF. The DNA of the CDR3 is TGTGCCAGCAGCTTAGAAGGGAGTTACAATGAGCAGTTCTTC.

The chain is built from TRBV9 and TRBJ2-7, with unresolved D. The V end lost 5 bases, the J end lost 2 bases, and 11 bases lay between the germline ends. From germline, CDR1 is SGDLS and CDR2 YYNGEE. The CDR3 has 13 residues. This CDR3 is CASSRGTTYEQYF. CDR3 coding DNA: TGTGCCAGCAGTCGTGGAACTACCTACGAGCAGTACTTC.

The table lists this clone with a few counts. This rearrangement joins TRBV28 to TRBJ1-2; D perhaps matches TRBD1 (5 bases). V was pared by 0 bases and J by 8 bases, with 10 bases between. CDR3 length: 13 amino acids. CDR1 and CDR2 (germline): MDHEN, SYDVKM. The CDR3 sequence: CASSLWDKDGYTF. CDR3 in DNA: TGTGCCAGCAGTTTATGGGACAAAGACGGCTACACCTTC.

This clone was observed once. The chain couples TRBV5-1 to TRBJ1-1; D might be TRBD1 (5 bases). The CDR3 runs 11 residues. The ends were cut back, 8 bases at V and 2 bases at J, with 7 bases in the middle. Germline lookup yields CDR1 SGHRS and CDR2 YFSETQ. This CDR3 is CARTVNTEAFF. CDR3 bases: TGCGCCAGGACAGTTAACACTGAAGCTTTCTTT.

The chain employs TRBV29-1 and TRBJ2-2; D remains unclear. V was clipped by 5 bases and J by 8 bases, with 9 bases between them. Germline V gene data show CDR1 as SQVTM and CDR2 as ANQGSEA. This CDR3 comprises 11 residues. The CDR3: CSVLLVGELFF. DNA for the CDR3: TGCAGCGTTTTATTAGTTGGGGAGCTGTTTTTT.

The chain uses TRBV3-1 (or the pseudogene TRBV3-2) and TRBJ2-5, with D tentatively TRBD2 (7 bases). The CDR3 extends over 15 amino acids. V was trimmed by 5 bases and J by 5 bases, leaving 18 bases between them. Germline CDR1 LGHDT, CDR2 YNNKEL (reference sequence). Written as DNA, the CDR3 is TGTGCCAGCAGCGGACACCCACAGGGAGGGGAGACCCAGTACTTC. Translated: CASSGHPQGGETQYF.

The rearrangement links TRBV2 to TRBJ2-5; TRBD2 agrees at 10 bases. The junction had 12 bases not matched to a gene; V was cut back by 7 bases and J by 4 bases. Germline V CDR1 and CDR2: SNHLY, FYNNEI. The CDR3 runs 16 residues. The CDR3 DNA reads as TGTGCCAGCAAGGATCCTCTAGCGGGAGCGAGAGAGACCCAGTACTTC. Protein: CASKDPLAGARETQYF.

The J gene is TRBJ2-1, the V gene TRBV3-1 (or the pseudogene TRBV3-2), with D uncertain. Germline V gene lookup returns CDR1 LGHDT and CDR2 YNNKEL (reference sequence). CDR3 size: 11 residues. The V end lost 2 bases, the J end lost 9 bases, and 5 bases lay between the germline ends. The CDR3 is CASSQSLEQFF. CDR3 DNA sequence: TGTGCCAGCAGCCAATCACTTGAGCAGTTCTTC.

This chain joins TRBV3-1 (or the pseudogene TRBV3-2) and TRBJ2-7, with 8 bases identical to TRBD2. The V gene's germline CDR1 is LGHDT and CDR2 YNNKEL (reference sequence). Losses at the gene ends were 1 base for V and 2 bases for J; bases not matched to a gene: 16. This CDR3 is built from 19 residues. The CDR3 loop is CASSQGPDDTLAGTYEQYF. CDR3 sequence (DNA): TGTGCCAGCAGCCAAGGGCCAGACGACACCTTAGCGGGAACCTACGAGCAGTACTTC.

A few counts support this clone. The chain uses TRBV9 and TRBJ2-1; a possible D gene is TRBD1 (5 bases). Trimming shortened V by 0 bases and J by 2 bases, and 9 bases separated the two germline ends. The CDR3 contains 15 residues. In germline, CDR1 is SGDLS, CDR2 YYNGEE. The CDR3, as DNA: TGTGCCAGCAGCGTAGATGGGGCTACCTACAATGAGCAGTTCTTC. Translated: CASSVDGATYNEQFF.

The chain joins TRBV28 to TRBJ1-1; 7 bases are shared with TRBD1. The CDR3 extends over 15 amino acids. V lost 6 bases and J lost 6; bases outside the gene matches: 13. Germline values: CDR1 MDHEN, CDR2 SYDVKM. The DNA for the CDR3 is TGTGCCAGCAGGGACTTAGAAAAGGGACAGCCTGAAGCTTTCTTT. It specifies CASRDLEKGQPEAFF.

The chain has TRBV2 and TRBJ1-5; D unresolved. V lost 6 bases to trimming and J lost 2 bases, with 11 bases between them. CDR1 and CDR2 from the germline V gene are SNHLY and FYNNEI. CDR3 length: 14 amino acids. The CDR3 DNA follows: TGTGCCAGCAGGGAGGAATCGGGCAATCAGCCCCAGCATTTT. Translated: CASREESGNQPQHF.

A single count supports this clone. This CDR3 reads CASSQGRYGYTF. CDR3 sequence (DNA): TGTGCCAGCAGCCAGGGGCGATATGGCTACACCTTC. This chain uses TRBV14 with TRBJ1-2; D is possibly TRBD1 (5 bases). Trimming pared 3 bases from V and 5 bases from J, leaving 7 bases between. CDR1 is SGHDN and CDR2 is FVKESK in the germline V gene. CDR3 size: 12 residues.

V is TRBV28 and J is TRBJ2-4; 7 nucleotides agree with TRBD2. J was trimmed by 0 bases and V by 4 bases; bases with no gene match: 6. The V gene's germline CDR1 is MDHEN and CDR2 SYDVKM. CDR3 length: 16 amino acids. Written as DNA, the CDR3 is TGTGCCAGCAGTTCCCTAGCGGAAGAAGCCAAAAACATTCAGTACTTC. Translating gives CASSSLAEEAKNIQYF.

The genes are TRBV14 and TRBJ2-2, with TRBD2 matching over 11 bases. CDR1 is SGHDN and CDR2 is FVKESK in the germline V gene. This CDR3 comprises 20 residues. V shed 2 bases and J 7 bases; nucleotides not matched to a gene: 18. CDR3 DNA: TGTGCCAGCAGCCAAAAGGCAAGATATAGCGGGAGGGCCAGAGGCGGGGAGCTGTTTTTT. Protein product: CASSQKARYSGRARGGELFF.

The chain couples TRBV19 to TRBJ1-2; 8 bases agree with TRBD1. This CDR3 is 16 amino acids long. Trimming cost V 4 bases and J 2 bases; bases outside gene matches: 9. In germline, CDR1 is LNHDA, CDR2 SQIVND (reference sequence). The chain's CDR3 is CASSTIRQGINYGYTF. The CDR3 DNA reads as TGTGCCAGTAGTACCATTCGACAGGGGATAAACTATGGCTACACCTTC.

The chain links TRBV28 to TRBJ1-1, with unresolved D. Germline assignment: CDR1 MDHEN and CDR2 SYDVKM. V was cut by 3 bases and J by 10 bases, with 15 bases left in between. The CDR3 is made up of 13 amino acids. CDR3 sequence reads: CASSFLNLPPAFF. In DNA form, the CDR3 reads TGTGCCAGCAGTTTCCTAAACCTACCCCCAGCTTTCTTT.

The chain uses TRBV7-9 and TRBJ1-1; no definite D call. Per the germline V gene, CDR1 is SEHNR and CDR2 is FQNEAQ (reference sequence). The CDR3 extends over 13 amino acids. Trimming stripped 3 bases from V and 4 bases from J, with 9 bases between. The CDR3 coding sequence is TGTGCCAGCAGCTTCTATTTGGTCACTGAAGCTTTCTTT. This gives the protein CASSFYLVTEAFF. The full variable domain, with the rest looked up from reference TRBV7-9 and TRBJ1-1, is DTGVSQNPRHKITKRGQNVTFRCDPISEHNRLYWYRQTLGQGPEFLTYFQNEAQLEKSRLLSDRFSAERPKGSFSTLEIQRTEQGDSAMYLCASSFYLVTEAFFGQGTRLTVV.

Here the CDR3 DNA reads TGTGCCAGCAGCCCCCGTAGCGGGTCCAACAATGAGCAGTTCTTC. It translates to CASSPRSGSNNEQFF. This chain connects TRBV7-9 to TRBJ2-1, with 7 bases lining up with TRBD2. Germline lookup yields CDR1 SEHNR and CDR2 FQNEAQ (reference sequence). Trimming took 5 bases from V and 5 from J; bases not matched to a gene: 9. The CDR3 sequence is 15 residues long.

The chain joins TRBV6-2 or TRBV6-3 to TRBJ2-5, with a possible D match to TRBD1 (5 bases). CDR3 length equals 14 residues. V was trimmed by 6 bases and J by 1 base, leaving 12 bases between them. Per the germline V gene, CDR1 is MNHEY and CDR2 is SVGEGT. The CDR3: CASSATGPQETQYF. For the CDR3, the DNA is TGTGCCAGCAGCGCTACAGGACCCCAAGAGACCCAGTACTTC.

CDR3 nucleotides: TGCGCCAGCAGTCCGGACAGGGCCTTTGCTTTCTTT. Its translation is CASSPDRAFAFF. The chain recombines TRBV5-1 with TRBJ1-1; 8 bases line up with TRBD1. V shed 5 bases, J shed 11 bases, and the junction held 8 bases outside the gene matches. CDR3 size: 12 residues. The V gene's germline CDR1 is SGHRS and CDR2 YFSETQ. Looking up the rest from reference TRBV5-1 and TRBJ1-1 gives the full variable domain: KAGVTQTPRYLIKTRGQQVTLSCSPISGHRSVSWYQQTPGQGLQFLFEYFSETQRNKGNFPGRFSGRQFSNSRSEMNVSTLELGDSALYLCASSPDRAFAFFGQGTRLTVV.

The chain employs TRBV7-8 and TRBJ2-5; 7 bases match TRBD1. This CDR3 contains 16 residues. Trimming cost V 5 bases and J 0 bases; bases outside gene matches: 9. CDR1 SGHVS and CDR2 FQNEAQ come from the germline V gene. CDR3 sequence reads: CASSLPRQGNQETQYF. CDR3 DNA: TGTGCCAGCAGCCTTCCCAGACAGGGCAACCAAGAGACCCAGTACTTC.